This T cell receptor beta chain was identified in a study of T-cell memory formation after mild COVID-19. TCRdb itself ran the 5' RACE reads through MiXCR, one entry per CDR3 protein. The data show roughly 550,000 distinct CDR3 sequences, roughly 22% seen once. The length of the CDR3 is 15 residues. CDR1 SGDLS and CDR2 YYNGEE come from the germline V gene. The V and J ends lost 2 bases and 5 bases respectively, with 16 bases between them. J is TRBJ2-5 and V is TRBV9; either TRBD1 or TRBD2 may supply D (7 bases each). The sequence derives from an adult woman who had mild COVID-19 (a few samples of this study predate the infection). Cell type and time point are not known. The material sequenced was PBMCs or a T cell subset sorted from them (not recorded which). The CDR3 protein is CASSVRGGGSETQYF. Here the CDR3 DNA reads TGTGCCAGCAGCGTCCGGGGAGGGGGCTCGGAGACCCAGTACTTC.